These T cell receptor beta chains were read from a single sample in a study of blood T cell repertoires in COVID-19. Assay: immunoSEQ multiplex PCR; the TCRdb copy retains only in-frame clones and omits some. In the table there are about 91,000 clones, over 60% of which are singletons. Sequences were obtained from peripheral blood. The source is a man aged 70-80 years with acute or convalescent COVID-19. Both conserved end residues are part of each CDR3. Each record gives: V gene, clone size, J gene, D gene, CDR3 protein, CDR3 DNA. D genes are given only for firm matches. Where a row states a size, it is once, few, many or the class of an expanded clone; other rows omit it.

v_call: TRBV24-1; clone_size: NA; j_call: TRBJ2-6; d_call: NA; cdr3_aa: CATSGASGANVLTF; cdr3_nt: TGTGCCACCAGTGGGGCCTCTGGGGCCAACGTCCTGACTTTC
v_call: TRBV12-3/TRBV12-4; clone_size: NA; j_call: TRBJ1-2; d_call: NA; cdr3_aa: CASSLGLNYGYTF; cdr3_nt: TGTGCCAGCAGTCTAGGACTCAACTATGGCTACACCTTC
v_call: TRBV28; clone_size: NA; j_call: TRBJ1-6; d_call: TRBD1; cdr3_aa: CASSLTQGNSPLHF; cdr3_nt: TGTGCCAGCAGTTTAACACAGGGGAATTCACCCCTCCACTTT
v_call: TRBV6-5; clone_size: NA; j_call: TRBJ2-1; d_call: NA; cdr3_aa: CASSYSKRNEQFF; cdr3_nt: TGTGCCAGCAGTTACTCGAAGAGGAATGAGCAGTTCTTC
v_call: TRBV2; clone_size: NA; j_call: TRBJ2-5; d_call: TRBD2; cdr3_aa: CASSETPGSGSNQETQYF; cdr3_nt: TGTGCCAGCAGTGAAACCCCTGGGAGCGGGAGCAACCAAGAGACCCAGTACTTC
v_call: TRBV5-1; clone_size: once; j_call: TRBJ1-6; d_call: TRBD1; cdr3_aa: CASSFGQDPMALHF; cdr3_nt: TGCGCCAGCAGCTTTGGACAGGACCCTATGGCCCTCCACTTT
v_call: TRBV6-6; clone_size: NA; j_call: TRBJ2-2; d_call: NA; cdr3_aa: CASSFGGGANTGELFF; cdr3_nt: TGTGCCAGCAGTTTTGGGGGGGGCGCGAACACCGGGGAGCTGTTTTTT
v_call: TRBV18; clone_size: NA; j_call: TRBJ1-1; d_call: TRBD1; cdr3_aa: CASSPLQGADTEAFF; cdr3_nt: TGTGCCAGCTCACCCCTACAGGGGGCAGACACTGAAGCTTTCTTT
v_call: TRBV2; clone_size: NA; j_call: TRBJ2-5; d_call: NA; cdr3_aa: CASSPGEQYQETQYF; cdr3_nt: TGTGCCAGCAGTCCCGGGGAGCAGTACCAAGAGACCCAGTACTTC
v_call: TRBV5-6; clone_size: NA; j_call: TRBJ1-3; d_call: NA; cdr3_aa: CASSLGERSGNTIYF; cdr3_nt: TGTGCCAGCAGCTTGGGAGAGAGATCTGGAAACACCATATATTTT
v_call: TRBV10-2; clone_size: NA; j_call: TRBJ2-7; d_call: TRBD1; cdr3_aa: CASRDSGTGVYEQYF; cdr3_nt: TGCGCCAGCAGGGATTCCGGGACAGGGGTCTACGAGCAGTACTTC
v_call: TRBV3-1/TRBV3-2; clone_size: NA; j_call: TRBJ1-2; d_call: TRBD1; cdr3_aa: CASSQDRREGQGARGYTF; cdr3_nt: TGTGCCAGCAGCCAAGATCGACGGGAAGGACAGGGGGCTCGTGGCTACACCTTC
v_call: TRBV6-5; clone_size: few; j_call: TRBJ2-1; d_call: TRBD2; cdr3_aa: CASSRTSSREQFF; cdr3_nt: TGTGCCAGCAGTCGGACTAGTTCCCGGGAGCAGTTCTTC